The entry that follows covers one T cell receptor beta chain sequence. This clonotype was observed a few times. This receptor's antigen is unknown. No much larger clone exists at a distance of one base, and base qualities are not known. This sample is drawn from a study of regulatory T cells in long-lasting Graves disease (TCRdb year 2021). For the study in its entirety: To count as having persistent Graves' disease, a patient had to have received antithyroid drug treatment for over 5 years with TSH receptor autoantibodies remaining persistently positive. Patients with persistent Graves' disease were compared with patients with newly diagnosed Graves' disease using TCR sequencing and RNA sequencing of peripheral blood. Antithyroid drugs had been taken for around 9.8 years on average by persistent Graves' disease patients in the clinical cohort. The study took place in China and was registered as a clinical trial. A total of some 33 samples were covered by TCR sequencing, comprising approximately 13 persistent and roughly 20 newly diagnosed Graves' disease patients. Overall results and qualifications from the work: Lower TCR Shannon entropy and fewer highly expanded clones were observed in persistent Graves' disease patients than in newly diagnosed patients, which suggested clonal expansion. TRBV28, TRBJ1-2 and TRBJ2-5 were preferentially used in persistent disease, while TRBV20-1 and TRBJ2-1 were favored in newly diagnosed disease. The study examined only peripheral blood because the primary lesion, thyroid tissue, could not be accessed. Patients with persistent disease shared more public clonotypes (under 3,000) than newly diagnosed patients did (more than 900). As a limitation, the authors acknowledged that the small sample size may reduce accuracy. Sequencing and analysis were restricted to the TCR beta chain.

The method was multiplex PCR. Instrument used: Illumina HiSeq 4000. CDR3 regions were amplified by Arm-PCR with iRepertoire HTBI primers to construct TCR beta libraries. Before sequencing, the PCR products underwent gel purification. In the authors' own workflow: Across samples, fewer than 70 TRBV and 13 to 15 TRBJ segments were identified and used for gene usage analysis of CDR3 amino acid clonotypes. COPE and FqMerger were used to merge the filtered high-quality paired reads into contigs. BLAST was used to align contigs to IMGT TRBV, TRBD and TRBJ reference genes, and CDR3 was defined according to IMGT. Clonotypes above 0.1% frequency were classified as highly expanded clones. Shannon entropy served as the measure of repertoire diversity, while the Gini coefficient captured V-J evenness. Clonotypes shared by more than one individual were considered public. Using fastp at Q25 and MiXCR, TCRdb reprocessed the public reads and kept productive beta chains. Rows are combined by CDR3 protein, so each entry shows the most common genes and DNA. The V and J calls and clone size are TCRdb's, not the authors'. This sample holds hundreds of thousands of distinct CDR3 sequences; about a fifth were observed only once. The ten most abundant clones make up roughly 7.1% of the sample.

Read against the paper, the sample's time point label means: persistent/refractory GD, antithyroid drugs over 5 years with positive TRAb. RNA was extracted from PBMCs in TRIzol for both TCR sequencing and RNA sequencing. The diagnosis of Graves' disease was made according to American Thyroid Association guidelines. Patients for the study were recruited at an endocrinology department in Xi'an, China. Each patient gave about 9.1 milliliters of peripheral blood, collected in an EDTA anticoagulant tube. Ficoll Paque Plus density gradient separation was used to isolate PBMCs, and no additional T cell sorting was done. An Agilent 2100 Bioanalyzer and agarose gel were used to check RNA quality, and a NanoDrop 2000 was used to measure RNA concentration. CDR3 length: 13 amino acids, cysteine to phenylalanine. The read is trimmed to its CDR3 DNA, 39 bases read in frame from base 1. After removal of 4 bases from V and 6 bases from J, the junction retains 8 bases not matched to a gene. CDR1 and CDR2, looked up from the germline V gene, are SQVTM and ANQGSEA.

The rearranged chain carries TRBV29-1 and TRBJ2-7; TRBD2 lines up with 8 middle nucleotides. This sequence was found in a female donor with Graves disease. Sequenced here: peripheral blood mononuclear cells (PBMCs), sampled when the disease was refractory, from a patient treated with antithyroid drugs. Here the CDR3 is given as CSVVPAGVFEQYF. DNA sequence: TGCAGCGTTGTGCCAGCGGGAGTCTTCGAGCAGTACTTC.